This TCR beta chain was observed in a study of blood T cell repertoires in COVID-19. In the original analysis: Cell counts per sample came from amplifying reference gene primers. Some clones are missing from TCRdb's copy, which holds only in-frame ones; the method was immunoSEQ multiplex PCR. V, J and clone size are those of that table, while D and trimming were read from the DNA. The profile shows around 200,000 clones, 90% of them singletons. Participant ages covered 18 to 89 years across about 22 US areas. Donors were grouped by their self-reported clinical history. Recovered participants had two consecutive negative NP/OP PCR tests, healthcare professional clearance, or symptom resolution. The V end was cut by 1 base, the J end by 7 bases, with 14 bases between. The CDR3 runs 15 residues. Germline V gene data show CDR1 as LGHNA and CDR2 as YNFKEQ.

The sample consisted of PBMCs or T cells enriched from blood (not recorded which). The receptor comes from a man aged 25 to 40 who had recovered from COVID-19. The gene calls are TRBV4-2 and TRBJ1-5; D unresolved. This chain's CDR3 is CASSQGTDGMQPQHF. As DNA, the CDR3 is TGTGCCAGCAGCCAAGGAACAGATGGAATGCAGCCCCAGCATTTT.